The T cell receptor beta chain described here comes from a study of T cell responses to AZD1222 COVID-19 vaccine. Concerning this clone itself: The antigen is unknown.

Study outcomes and limitations: Unmutated variant regions are reportedly targeted by nearly half of spike-specific TCRs. Only a handful of AZD1222 recipients, six or seven in all, had baseline seropositivity. Sampled repertoires all dated from after the peak T cell response.

The CDR3 contains 15 residues. Germline lookup yields CDR1 SGHDT and CDR2 YYEEEE. V lost 2 bases and J lost 2, with 11 bases in between. Clones were sequenced by immunoSEQ multiplex PCR, and TCRdb holds only the in-frame ones, with some missing. Of 150,000 to 200,000 clones in the sample, 80% to 95% were seen once. This chain links TRBV5-6 with TRBJ2-4; possibly TRBD1 for D (5 bases). The TCR sequence derives from an adult who received the AZD1222 COVID-19 vaccine. The sample in question was peripheral blood, obtained 28 days after the second AZD1222 dose. The CDR3 reads CASSFRAGTKNIQYF. The CDR3, as DNA: TGTGCCAGCAGCTTTCGAGCAGGGACCAAAAACATTCAGTACTTC. Full variable domain (outside the CDR3, taken from reference TRBV5-6 and TRBJ2-4): DAGVTQSPTHLIKTRGQQVTLRCSPKSGHDTVSWYQQALGQGPQFIFQYYEEEERQRGNFPDRFSGHQFPNYSSELNVNALLLGDSALYLCASSFRAGTKNIQYFGAGTRLSVL.